This TCR beta chain was profiled in a study of CD8 T cells in ankylosing spondylitis. In making TCR beta libraries, quantitative 5'-RACE with molecular barcodes was used. TCRdb re-derived calls from the 5' RACE reads in MiXCR, one entry per CDR3 protein. The sample shows nearly 25,000 distinct CDR3 sequences, approximately 16% of them seen only once. The CDR3 extends over 15 amino acids. Trimming took off 2 bases at V and 0 bases at J, with 7 bases between the two ends. In this sample, this clonotype turned up a few times. The TCR originated in a male donor with ankylosing spondylitis or in good health (not recorded which). V is TRBV12-3 or TRBV12-4 and J is TRBJ2-2; D remains ambiguous. The sample consisted of blood. CDR3 bases: TGTGCCAGCAGTTTAAGTCTAGCGAACACCGGGGAGCTGTTTTTT. It encodes CASSLSLANTGELFF.